The 20 T cell receptor beta chains given below trace back to one sample, sequenced in a study of T-cell memory formation after mild COVID-19. One entry per CDR3 protein results from TCRdb running MiXCR on the 5' RACE reads. The table has roughly 610,000 distinct CDR3 sequences, 15% to 20% seen once; the top ten hold about 8.6%. Sequenced: PBMCs or a T cell subset sorted from them (not recorded which). The origin of the receptors is an adult woman who had mild COVID-19 (a few samples of this study predate the infection). Cell type and time point are not known.

The V call is TRBV3-1, the J call TRBJ2-1; 11 bases map to TRBD1. V was clipped by 3 bases and J by 7 bases; unmatched bases: 5. CDR1 is LGHDT and CDR2 is YNNKEL in the germline V gene (reference sequence). The CDR3 covers 15 residues. CDR3 bases: TGTGCCAGCAGCCACAGAGGGACAGGGGGTAATGAGCAGTTCTTC. Protein sequence: CASSHRGTGGNEQFF.

The sample holds a few counts of this clonotype. V gene TRBV7-9 combines with J gene TRBJ1-5; D is perhaps TRBD1 (6 bases). The CDR3 contains 15 residues. The V end was cut by 4 bases, the J end by 7 bases, with 17 bases between. Germline V gene data show CDR1 as SEHNR and CDR2 as FQNEAQ (reference sequence). The CDR3 DNA reads as TGTGCCAGCAGCTCGCCCGGGGGCCCCCCACAGCCCCAGCATTTT. This translates into CASSSPGGPPQPQHF.

This clonotype was detected ten times or more. The chain carries TRBV7-3 and TRBJ2-1; 7 nucleotides line up with TRBD2. This CDR3 is built from 15 residues. Trimming took 4 bases from V and 2 from J; bases not matched to a gene: 5. Germline CDR1 reads SGHTA; CDR2 reads FQGTGA. DNA for the CDR3: TGTGCCAGCAGCTCCACTAGCGACCCCTACAATGAGCAGTTCTTC. This sequence encodes CASSSTSDPYNEQFF.

This chain joins TRBV18 and TRBJ1-2; no definite D call. The CDR3 totals 13 residues. The germline V gene has CDR1 KGHSH and CDR2 LQKENI. V lost 3 bases and J lost 4, with 9 bases in between. CDR3 coding DNA: TGTGCCAGCTCACCGGACGGTTCCTATGGCTACACCTTC. As protein: CASSPDGSYGYTF.

The rearrangement joins TRBV18 to TRBJ2-3; D perhaps matches TRBD1 (6 bases). The germline V gene encodes CDR1 KGHSH and CDR2 LQKENI. Trimming cost V 1 base and J 2 bases, with 16 bases left between them. The CDR3 is made up of 17 amino acids. The CDR3 nucleotides are TGTGCCAGCTCACCACGGGGGCCCGATCGCTTCACAGATACGCAGTATTTT. It encodes CASSPRGPDRFTDTQYF.

CDR3 nucleotides: TGTGCCAGCCCGGCTAGACCCACAGATACGCAGTATTTT. It translates to CASPARPTDTQYF. This chain links TRBV21-1 with TRBJ2-3; the listed D gene, TRBD2, was not tested against the DNA. TRBV21-1 is assigned pseudogene status. The CDR3 sequence is 13 residues long.

This clonotype was seen a few times. V gene TRBV5-1 combines with J gene TRBJ1-4; the D gene is possibly TRBD1 (6 bases). V was clipped by 3 bases and J by 3 bases, with 9 bases between them. Germline values: CDR1 SGHRS, CDR2 YFSETQ. The CDR3 is 14 residues long. CDR3 in DNA: TGCGCCAGCAGCTCAGGGGAGGCTAATGAAAAACTGTTTTTT. Amino acid sequence: CASSSGEANEKLFF.

This clonotype was observed a handful of times. The rearrangement joins TRBV12-3 or TRBV12-4 to TRBJ2-3, with 7 nucleotides matching TRBD1. V was pared by 6 bases and J by 6 bases, with 9 bases of the junction left unmatched. This CDR3 has 14 residues. The CDR3: CASSETGPRDTQYF. DNA for the CDR3: TGTGCCAGCAGCGAGACAGGGCCGAGGGATACGCAGTATTTT.

The rearrangement uses TRBV25-1 and TRBJ2-7; 10 bases fit TRBD1. The V and J ends lost 8 bases and 2 bases, in that order; junction bases with no gene match: 3. Germline assignment: CDR1 MGHDK and CDR2 SYGVNS. The CDR3 loop spans 13 amino acids. CDR3 in amino acids: CASGGTGAYEQYF. For the CDR3, the DNA is TGTGCCAGCGGAGGGACAGGGGCCTACGAGCAGTACTTC.

Many counts were recorded for this clonotype. At one end the junction does not follow the germline gene, possibly because of a read error. This chain connects TRBV18 to TRBJ2-7; D may correspond to TRBD1 or TRBD2 (6 bases each). Germline loops: CDR1 KGHSH, CDR2 LQKENI. This CDR3 comprises 13 residues. The DNA of the CDR3 is TGCGCCAGCAGCCCGGGGGCCTCCTACGAGCAGTACTTC. Amino acids: CASSPGASYEQYF.

This rearrangement joins TRBV13 to TRBJ2-7, with TRBD2 identical over 9 bases. Germline V gives CDR1 PRHDT, CDR2 FYEKMQ (reference sequence). This CDR3 has 15 amino acids. The J segment lost 2 bases and the V segment lost 3 bases, leaving 5 bases of the junction unmatched. This chain's CDR3 is CASSFIASGAYEQYF. CDR3 nucleotide sequence: TGTGCCAGCAGCTTTATTGCTAGCGGGGCCTACGAGCAGTACTTC.

This clonotype appeared a few times. V and J are TRBV7-2 and TRBJ1-3; TRBD1 matches 9 bases. V shed 4 bases, J shed 7 bases, and the junction held 2 bases outside the gene matches. There are 13 residues in the CDR3. From germline, CDR1 is SGHTA and CDR2 FQGNSA. CDR3 protein: CASSSDRGNTIYF. Written as DNA, the CDR3 is TGTGCCAGCAGCTCGGACAGGGGCAACACCATATATTTT.

The J gene is TRBJ2-1, the V gene TRBV5-1; 8 bases match TRBD2. The junction had 8 bases not matched to a gene; V was cut back by 4 bases and J by 2 bases. This CDR3 has 16 amino acids. Looked up from germline, CDR1 is SGHRS and CDR2 is YFSETQ. CDR3 protein: CASSALAGRAYNEQFF. The CDR3 bases are TGCGCCAGCAGCGCCTTAGCGGGGCGGGCCTACAATGAGCAGTTCTTC.

This clonotype has at least ten counts. This chain joins TRBV7-9 and TRBJ1-1; TRBD1 aligns across 8 bases. The CDR3 contains 16 residues. CDR1 and CDR2 from the germline V gene are SEHNR and FQNEAQ (reference sequence). The V gene end was trimmed by 6 bases and the J gene end by 0 bases; junction bases not matched to a gene: 9. The CDR3 protein is CASSQDRGWMNTEAFF. CDR3 sequence (DNA): TGTGCCAGCAGTCAAGACAGGGGTTGGATGAACACTGAAGCTTTCTTT.

This clonotype was picked up a small number of times. The chain joins TRBV24-1 to TRBJ2-5; D not certain. Germline-derived CDR1 and CDR2 are KGHDR and SFDVKD. The CDR3 totals 15 residues. V lost 3 bases to trimming and J lost 4 bases, with 14 bases between them. The CDR3, as DNA: TGTGCCACCAGTGATCCGGTTAGAACCCGAGAGACCCAGTACTTC. It is translated as CATSDPVRTRETQYF.

Here the CDR3 reads CASSITGTGLYEQYF. The CDR3, as DNA: TGTGCCAGCAGTATCACCGGGACAGGGCTCTACGAGCAGTACTTC. V is TRBV12-3 or TRBV12-4 and J is TRBJ2-7; 9 bases agree with TRBD1. The CDR3 extends over 15 amino acids. The trim removed 5 bases at V and 3 bases at J, leaving 8 bases unmatched.

The V gene is TRBV20-1, the J gene TRBJ1-4, with a possible D match to TRBD1 (5 bases). Germline V gene lookup returns CDR1 DFQATT and CDR2 SNEGSKA (reference sequence). The germline V and J ends were trimmed by 2 bases and 7 bases, with 20 bases remaining between them. The CDR3 covers 16 residues. The CDR3 DNA is TGCAGTGCTAGACCTACCGGGACCTCAGCAGGTGAAAAACTGTTTTTT. Protein: CSARPTGTSAGEKLFF.

This rearrangement joins TRBV5-1 to TRBJ2-7, with 7 bases that match TRBD2. Germline trimming cut 3 bases from V and 5 bases from J; bases unmatched to any gene: 17. Germline V gene lookup returns CDR1 SGHRS and CDR2 YFSETQ. The CDR3 is 17 residues long. The CDR3 region is CASSSDSSGLVVHEQYF. As DNA, the CDR3 is TGCGCCAGCAGCTCCGACTCATCAGGACTAGTCGTCCACGAGCAGTACTTC.

On this clonotype itself: One junction end does not reproduce the germline sequence, and a read error may be involved. The chain carries TRBV19 and TRBJ2-1; D possibly corresponds to TRBD2 (6 bases). The CDR3 totals 19 residues. Germline V gives CDR1 LNHDA, CDR2 SQIVND (reference sequence). The chain's CDR3 is CASSIDLTGLTSSYNEQFF. The DNA for the CDR3 is TGTGCAAGTAGTATAGATCTAACGGGACTTACGAGCTCCTACAATGAGCAGTTCTTC.

In this sample, this clonotype turned up a few times. This chain joins TRBV7-7 and TRBJ2-1; tentative D call: TRBD1 (6 bases). Per germline, CDR1 SSHAT and CDR2 FNYEAQ (reference sequence). Between the trimmed V and J ends, which lost 3 bases and 7 bases, there was a span of 16 bases. This CDR3 comprises 15 residues. CDR3 amino acids: CASSLGQGLRNEQFF. The CDR3 DNA reads as TGTGCCAGCAGCTTGGGGCAGGGGCTGAGGAATGAGCAGTTCTTC.